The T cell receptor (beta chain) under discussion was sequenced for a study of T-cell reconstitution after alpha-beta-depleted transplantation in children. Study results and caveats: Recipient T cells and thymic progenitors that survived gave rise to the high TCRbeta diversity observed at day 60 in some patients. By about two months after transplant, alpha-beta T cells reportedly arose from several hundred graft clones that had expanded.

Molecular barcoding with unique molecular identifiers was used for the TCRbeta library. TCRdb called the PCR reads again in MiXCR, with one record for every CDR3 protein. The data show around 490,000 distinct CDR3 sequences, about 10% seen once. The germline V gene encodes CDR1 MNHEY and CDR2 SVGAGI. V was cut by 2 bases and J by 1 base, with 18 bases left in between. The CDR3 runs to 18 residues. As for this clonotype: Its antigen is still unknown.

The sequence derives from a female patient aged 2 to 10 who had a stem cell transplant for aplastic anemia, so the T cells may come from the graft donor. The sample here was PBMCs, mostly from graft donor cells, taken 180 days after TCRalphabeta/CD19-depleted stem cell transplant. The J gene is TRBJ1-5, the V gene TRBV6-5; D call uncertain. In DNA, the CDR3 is TGTGCCAGCAGTTACGGGCCGTCTACTGATCGGAGCAATCAGCCCCAGCATTTT. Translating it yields CASSYGPSTDRSNQPQHF.